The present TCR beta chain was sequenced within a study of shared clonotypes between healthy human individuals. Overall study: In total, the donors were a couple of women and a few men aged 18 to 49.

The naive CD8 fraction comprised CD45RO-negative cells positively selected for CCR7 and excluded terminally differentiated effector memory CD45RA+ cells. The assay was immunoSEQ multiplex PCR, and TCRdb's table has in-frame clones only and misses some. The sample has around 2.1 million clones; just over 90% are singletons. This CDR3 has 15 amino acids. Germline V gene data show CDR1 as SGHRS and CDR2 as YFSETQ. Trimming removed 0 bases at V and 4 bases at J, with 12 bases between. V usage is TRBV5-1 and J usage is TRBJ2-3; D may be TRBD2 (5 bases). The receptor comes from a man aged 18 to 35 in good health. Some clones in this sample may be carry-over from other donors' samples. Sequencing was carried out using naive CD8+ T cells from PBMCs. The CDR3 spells CASSLEGGLADTQYF. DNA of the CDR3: TGCGCCAGCAGCTTGGAAGGAGGATTGGCAGATACGCAGTATTTT.